What follows are 6 T cell receptor beta chains derived from one specimen sequenced in a study of OX40 agonist ivuxolimab in advanced cancers. The data were produced by immunoSEQ multiplex PCR, yet TCRdb's version contains in-frame clones alone and is incomplete. The data contain some 64,000 clones, 83% of them singletons. Material: CD4+ or CD8+ T cells sorted from blood, obtained in a trial of the OX40 agonist ivuxolimab. The receptors originated from an adult with an advanced solid tumor such as melanoma, head and neck, liver or kidney cancer.

The chain links TRBV6-1 to TRBJ1-2; a weak D match, TRBD1 (6 bases). Trimming removed 4 bases from V and 0 bases from J, with 9 bases in between. The CDR3 runs 14 residues. CDR1 MNHNS and CDR2 SASEGT come from the germline V gene. CDR3 in DNA: TGTGCCAGCAGTGCGGGACATGCTAACTATGGCTACACCTTC. As protein: CASSAGHANYGYTF.

V is TRBV7-8 and J is TRBJ1-2; possibly TRBD1 for D (6 bases). V was clipped by 4 bases and J by 2 bases, with 8 bases between them. CDR1 and CDR2 from the germline V gene are SGHVS and FQNEAQ. This CDR3 contains 13 residues. The CDR3 DNA follows: TGTGCCAGCAGCTCACAGGGCAACTATGGCTACACCTTC. Amino acid sequence: CASSSQGNYGYTF.

This chain uses TRBV5-1 with TRBJ2-1; D is unclear. The CDR3 contains 15 residues. Trimming left V 1 base short and J 5 bases short, with 13 bases between. Germline lookup yields CDR1 SGHRS and CDR2 YFSETQ. CDR3: CASSLTGPYDNEQFF. The CDR3 nucleotides are TGCGCCAGCAGCTTGACCGGACCCTACGACAATGAGCAGTTCTTC.

The J gene is TRBJ1-3, the V gene TRBV18; D might be TRBD1 (5 bases). V was pared by 2 bases and J by 0 bases, with 14 bases between. The V gene's germline CDR1 is KGHSH and CDR2 LQKENI. This CDR3 contains 17 residues. CDR3 in amino acids: CASSPMPGIPSGNTIYF. The CDR3 DNA follows: TGTGCCAGCTCACCAATGCCAGGGATACCCTCTGGAAACACCATATATTTT.

This clone turned up a few times. The chain links TRBV19 to TRBJ2-7, with TRBD2 matching 7 bases. There are 15 residues in the CDR3. Unmatched junction bases numbered 10, after V lost 7 bases and J lost 1 base. Germline assignment: CDR1 LNHDA and CDR2 SQIVND (reference sequence). Here the CDR3 DNA reads TGTGCCAGTACCCTAGGAGCGGGATCGTCCTACGAGCAGTACTTC. This codes for CASTLGAGSSYEQYF.

This chain joins TRBV5-1 and TRBJ1-6, with a possible D match to TRBD1 (6 bases). CDR1 and CDR2 from the germline V gene are SGHRS and YFSETQ. There are 14 residues in the CDR3. Trimming pared 3 bases from V and 10 bases from J, leaving 14 bases between. The DNA for the CDR3 is TGCGCCAGCAGCTGGGACATTGTGAACTCACCCCTCCACTTT. It yields the protein CASSWDIVNSPLHF.